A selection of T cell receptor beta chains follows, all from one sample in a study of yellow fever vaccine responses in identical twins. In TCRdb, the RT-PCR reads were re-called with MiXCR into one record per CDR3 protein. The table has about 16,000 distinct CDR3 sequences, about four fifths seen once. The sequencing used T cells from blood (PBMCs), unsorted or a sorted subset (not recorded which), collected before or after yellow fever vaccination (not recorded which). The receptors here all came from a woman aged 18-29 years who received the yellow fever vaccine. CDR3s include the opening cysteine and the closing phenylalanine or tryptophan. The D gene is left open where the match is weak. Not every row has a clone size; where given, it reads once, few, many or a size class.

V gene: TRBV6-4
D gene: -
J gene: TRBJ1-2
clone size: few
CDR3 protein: CASSDSGSYGYTF
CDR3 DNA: TGTGCCAGCAGTGACTCGGGAAGCTATGGCTACACCTTC

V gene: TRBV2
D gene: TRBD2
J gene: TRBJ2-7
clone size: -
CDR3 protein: CASSEGAGAPYEQYF
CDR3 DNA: TGTGCCAGCAGTGAGGGAGCGGGGGCCCCCTACGAGCAGTACTTC

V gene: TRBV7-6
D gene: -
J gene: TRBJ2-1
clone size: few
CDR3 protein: CASSYAASDPYNEQFF
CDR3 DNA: TGTGCCAGCAGCTACGCGGCTAGCGACCCCTACAATGAGCAGTTCTTC

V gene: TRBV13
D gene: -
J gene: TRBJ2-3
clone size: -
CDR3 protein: CASSRGNQGDTQYF
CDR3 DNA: TGTGCCAGCAGCCGGGGCAACCAAGGCGATACGCAGTATTTT

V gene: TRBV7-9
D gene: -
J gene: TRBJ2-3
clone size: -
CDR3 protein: CASSLPPAIGRTTDTQYF
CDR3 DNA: TGTGCCAGCAGCTTACCCCCCGCGATTGGCAGGACCACAGATACGCAGTATTTT

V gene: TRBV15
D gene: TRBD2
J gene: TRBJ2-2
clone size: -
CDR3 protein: CATVPGGSAGELFF
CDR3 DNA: TGTGCCACGGTGCCGGGGGGGAGCGCCGGGGAGCTGTTTTTT

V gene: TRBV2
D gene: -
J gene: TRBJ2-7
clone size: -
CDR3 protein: CASSEWQYEQYF
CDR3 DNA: TGTGCCAGCAGTGAATGGCAGTACGAGCAGTACTTC

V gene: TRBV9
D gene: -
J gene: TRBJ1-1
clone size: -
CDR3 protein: CASSVMGSEAFF
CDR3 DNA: TGTGCCAGCAGCGTTATGGGGTCTGAAGCTTTCTTT

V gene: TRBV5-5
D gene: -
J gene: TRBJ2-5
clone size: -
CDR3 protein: CASSPPGVRETQYF
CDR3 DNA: TGTGCCAGCAGCCCCCCGGGGGTGCGGGAGACCCAGTACTTC

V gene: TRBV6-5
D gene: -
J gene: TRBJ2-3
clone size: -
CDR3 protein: CASSYLKSDTQYF
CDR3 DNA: TGTGCCAGCAGTTACTTAAAAAGTGATACGCAGTATTTT

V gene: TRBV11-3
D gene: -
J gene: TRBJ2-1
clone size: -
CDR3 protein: CASSSTKEQFF
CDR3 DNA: TGTGCCAGCAGCTCGACCAAAGAGCAGTTCTTC

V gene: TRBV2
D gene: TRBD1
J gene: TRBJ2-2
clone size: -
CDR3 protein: CASSGLGQGSTGELFF
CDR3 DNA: TGTGCCAGCAGTGGACTCGGACAGGGGAGCACCGGGGAGCTGTTTTTT

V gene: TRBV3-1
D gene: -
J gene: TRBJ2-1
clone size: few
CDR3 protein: CASSSSSVNEQFF
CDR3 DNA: TGTGCCAGCAGCTCCTCTAGCGTAAATGAGCAGTTCTTC

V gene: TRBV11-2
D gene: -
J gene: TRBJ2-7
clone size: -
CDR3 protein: CASSLDQGAYEQYF
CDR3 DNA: TGTGCCAGCAGCTTAGATCAGGGAGCCTACGAGCAGTACTTC

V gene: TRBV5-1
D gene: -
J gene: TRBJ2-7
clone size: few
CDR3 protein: CASSLLAGGRYEQYF
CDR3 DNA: TGCGCCAGCAGCTTGTTGGCAGGGGGGCGATACGAGCAGTACTTC

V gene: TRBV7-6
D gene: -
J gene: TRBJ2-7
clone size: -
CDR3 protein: CASSLVPSDEQYF
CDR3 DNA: TGTGCCAGCAGCTTAGTTCCCTCTGACGAGCAGTACTTC

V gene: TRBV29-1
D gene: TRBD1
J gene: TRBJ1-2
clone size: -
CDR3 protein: CSVERDRGLSSSYGYTF
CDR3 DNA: TGCAGCGTTGAACGGGACAGGGGACTCTCCTCCTCCTATGGCTACACCTTC

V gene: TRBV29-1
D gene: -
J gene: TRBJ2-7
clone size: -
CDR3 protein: CSASRIHEQYF
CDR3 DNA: TGCAGCGCGTCCAGAATTCACGAGCAGTACTTC

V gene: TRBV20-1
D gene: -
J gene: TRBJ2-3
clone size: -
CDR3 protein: CSATHLADVGDTQYF
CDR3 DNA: TGCAGTGCAACCCACCTGGCGGACGTGGGCGATACGCAGTATTTT

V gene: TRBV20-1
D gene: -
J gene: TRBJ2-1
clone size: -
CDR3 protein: CSARGHAGNEQFF
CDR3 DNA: TGCAGTGCTAGAGGGCACGCAGGGAATGAGCAGTTCTTC

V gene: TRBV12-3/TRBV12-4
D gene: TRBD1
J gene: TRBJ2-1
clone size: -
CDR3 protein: CASSSRTGPRPFEQFF
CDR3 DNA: TGTGCCAGCAGTTCGAGGACAGGGCCACGACCTTTTGAGCAGTTCTTC

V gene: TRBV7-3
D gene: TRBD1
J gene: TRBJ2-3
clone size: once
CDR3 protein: CASSSPPGTGMTDTQYF
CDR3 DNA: TGTGCCAGCAGCTCCCCTCCCGGGACAGGGATGACAGATACGCAGTATTTT

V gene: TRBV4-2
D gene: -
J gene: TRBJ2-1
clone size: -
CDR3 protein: CARRVPRGAYNEQFF
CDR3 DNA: TGTGCCAGAAGGGTCCCACGAGGGGCCTACAATGAGCAGTTCTTC

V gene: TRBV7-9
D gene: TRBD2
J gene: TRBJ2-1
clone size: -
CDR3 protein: CASSLLRGGLSEQFF
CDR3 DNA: TGTGCCAGCAGCCTCCTGCGGGGGGGCCTGAGTGAGCAGTTCTTC

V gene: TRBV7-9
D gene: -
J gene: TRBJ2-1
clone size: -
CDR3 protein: CASSFQNEQFF
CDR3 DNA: TGTGCCAGCAGCTTTCAAAATGAGCAGTTCTTC

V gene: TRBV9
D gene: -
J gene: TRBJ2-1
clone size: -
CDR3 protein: CASSVVAEIYNEQFF
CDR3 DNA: TGTGCCAGCAGCGTAGTAGCGGAAATCTACAATGAGCAGTTCTTC

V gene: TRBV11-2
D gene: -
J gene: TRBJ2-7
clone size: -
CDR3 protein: CASSLTGEQYF
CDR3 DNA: TGTGCCAGCAGCTTAACGGGAGAGCAGTACTTC

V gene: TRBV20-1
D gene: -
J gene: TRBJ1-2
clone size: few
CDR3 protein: CSARTVWDYGYTF
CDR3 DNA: TGCAGTGCAAGGACAGTGTGGGACTATGGCTACACCTTC

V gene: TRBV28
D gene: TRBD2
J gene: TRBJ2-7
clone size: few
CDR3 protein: CASTPSSGRAGEQYF
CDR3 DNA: TGTGCCAGCACCCCGTCTAGCGGGAGGGCCGGCGAGCAGTACTTC

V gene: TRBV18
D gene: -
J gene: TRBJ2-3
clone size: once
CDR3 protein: CASSPIRTDTDTQYF
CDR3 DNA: TGTGCCAGCTCACCTATACGGACTGACACAGATACGCAGTATTTT

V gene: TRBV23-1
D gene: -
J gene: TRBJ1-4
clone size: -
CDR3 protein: CASSQSGGLGTNEKLFF
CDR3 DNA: TGCGCCAGCAGTCAATCGGGGGGGCTGGGGACTAATGAAAAACTGTTTTTT

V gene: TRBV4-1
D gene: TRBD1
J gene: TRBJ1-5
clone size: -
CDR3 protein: CASSRGQGGNQPQHF
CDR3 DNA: TGCGCCAGCAGCCGAGGGCAGGGGGGCAATCAGCCCCAGCATTTT

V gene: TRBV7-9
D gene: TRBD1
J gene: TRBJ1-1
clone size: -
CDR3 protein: CASSHNRGQTQNTEAFF
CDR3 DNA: TGTGCCAGCAGCCACAACAGGGGGCAAACCCAGAACACTGAAGCTTTCTTT

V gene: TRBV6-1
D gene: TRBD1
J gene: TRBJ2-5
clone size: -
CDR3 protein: CASSKQGDGETQYF
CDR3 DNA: TGTGCCAGCAGTAAACAGGGGGATGGGGAGACCCAGTACTTC

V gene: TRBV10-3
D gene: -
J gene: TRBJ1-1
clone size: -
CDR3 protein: CAISESLGNTEAFF
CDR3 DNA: TGTGCCATCAGTGAGTCGCTAGGGAACACTGAAGCTTTCTTT

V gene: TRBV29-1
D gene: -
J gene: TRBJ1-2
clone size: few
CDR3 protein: CSVERGTYGYTF
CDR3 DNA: TGCAGCGTTGAACGAGGTACCTATGGCTACACCTTC